The next 8 T cell receptor beta chains were all read from a single sample in a study of blood T cell repertoires in COVID-19. Libraries were prepared by immunoSEQ multiplex PCR; TCRdb keeps only in-frame clonotypes and omits some of them. The sample has 150,000 to 200,000 clones; roughly 85% are singletons. Specimen: PBMCs or T cells enriched from blood (not recorded which). The origin of the receptors is a woman under 30 who had recovered from COVID-19.

This clone showed up just once. The rearrangement uses TRBV28 and TRBJ1-2; 9 bases align to TRBD1. The CDR3 has 16 residues. In germline, CDR1 is MDHEN, CDR2 SYDVKM. Germline trimming cut 4 bases from V and 7 bases from J; bases unmatched to any gene: 13. CDR3 residues: CASSSGDGTGYGGYTF. CDR3 bases: TGTGCCAGCAGTTCGGGTGATGGGACAGGGTACGGTGGCTACACCTTC.

The chain has TRBV30 and TRBJ1-1, with D tentatively TRBD1 (6 bases). Germline CDR1 is GTSNPN and CDR2 is SVGIG (reference sequence). The germline V and J ends were trimmed by 4 bases and 1 base, with 16 bases remaining between them. The CDR3 sequence is 15 residues long. CDR3 loop: CAWTRTVLRNTEAFF. As DNA, the CDR3 is TGTGCCTGGACACGGACAGTACTTAGGAACACTGAAGCTTTCTTT.

This chain connects TRBV10-3 to TRBJ2-4, with 11 bases lining up with TRBD2. The CDR3 is 16 residues long. Germline-derived CDR1 and CDR2 are ENHRY and SYGVKD. V lost 2 bases to trimming and J lost 7 bases; unmatched junction nucleotides: 7. CDR3 nucleotide sequence: TGTGCCATCAGTGAGGATAGCGGGAGGGCCTCTAACATTCAGTACTTC. The encoded protein is CAISEDSGRASNIQYF.

The chain couples TRBV7-2 to TRBJ1-2; perhaps TRBD1 as D (6 bases). This CDR3 is 13 amino acids long. V was shortened by 5 bases and J by 8 bases, with 15 bases between the two germline ends. Per the germline V gene, CDR1 is SGHTA and CDR2 is FQGNSA. The CDR3 DNA sequence: TGTGCCAGCAGCGAGGGGGGGTTGGGCGGCTACACCTTC. Protein: CASSEGGLGGYTF.

The rearrangement links TRBV7-8 to TRBJ2-7; D possibly corresponds to TRBD2 (6 bases). The CDR3 spans 15 residues. Trimming pared 6 bases from V and 6 bases from J, leaving 21 bases between. Germline lookup yields CDR1 SGHVS and CDR2 FQNEAQ. Here the CDR3 DNA reads TGTGCCAGCAGAACGCGGGACCCTAGACTAGGCGAGCAGTACTTC. Its translation: CASRTRDPRLGEQYF.

The chain combines TRBV5-1 with TRBJ2-5, with TRBD1 matching 8 bases. Trimming at V came to 4 bases and at J to 3 bases, leaving 5 bases not matched to a gene. The germline CDR1 and CDR2 sequences are SGHRS and YFSETQ. The CDR3 sequence is 14 residues long. The CDR3 DNA reads TGCGCCAGCAGCAGCGGACAGGGTAAAGAGACCCAGTACTTC. It yields the protein CASSSGQGKETQYF. Filled out from reference TRBV5-1 and TRBJ2-5, the complete variable domain reads KAGVTQTPRYLIKTRGQQVTLSCSPISGHRSVSWYQQTPGQGLQFLFEYFSETQRNKGNFPGRFSGRQFSNSRSEMNVSTLELGDSALYLCASSSGQGKETQYFGPGTRLLVL.

This clone showed up just a few times. V is TRBV2 and J is TRBJ1-4, with 11 nucleotides matching TRBD1. With V trimmed by 2 bases and J by 12 bases, 2 bases remained unmatched. This CDR3 contains 13 residues. The germline V gene encodes CDR1 SNHLY and CDR2 FYNNEI. The DNA of the CDR3 is TGTGCCAGCAGTGAAAAGGGACAGGGGGAACTGTTTTTT. It is translated as CASSEKGQGELFF.

The chain combines TRBV18 with TRBJ2-1, with 9 bases lining up with TRBD2. J was trimmed by 6 bases and V by 0 bases; bases with no gene match: 0. The CDR3 has 14 amino acids. Germline V gene lookup returns CDR1 KGHSH and CDR2 LQKENI. CDR3 residues: CASSPPTSGNEQFF. The CDR3 DNA reads as TGTGCCAGCTCACCACCGACTAGCGGCAATGAGCAGTTCTTC.